The 19 T cell receptor beta chains below all came from one sample that was sequenced in a study of neurological immune-mediated disorders. TCRdb fed the 5' RACE reads into MiXCR, producing one record per CDR3 protein. The data show approximately 85,000 distinct CDR3 sequences, about 4% seen once. Time point of the sample: longitudinal time-point 3. The sequenced sample was PBMCs. Receptors were obtained from a woman in her fifties or sixties with multiple sclerosis.

This clonotype was found many times. This rearrangement joins TRBV5-1 to TRBJ1-4; no definite D call. Trimming shortened V by 4 bases and J by 3 bases, and 16 bases separated the two germline ends. This CDR3 is built from 16 residues. CDR1 is SGHRS and CDR2 is YFSETQ in the germline V gene. For the CDR3, the DNA is TGCGCCAGCAGCCGGTCTCAACAGTCATCTAATGAAAAACTGTTTTTT. Translating it yields CASSRSQQSSNEKLFF.

This clonotype showed up many times. The V gene is TRBV11-2, the J gene TRBJ1-4; D is perhaps TRBD1 (5 bases). The V gene lost 5 bases and the J gene lost 5 bases, with 18 bases spanning the gap. CDR1 SGHAT and CDR2 FQNNGV come from the germline V gene. The CDR3 runs to 16 residues. CDR3 region: CASSGRWGLTNEKLFF. The CDR3 coding sequence is TGTGCCAGCAGCGGCCGATGGGGACTCACGAATGAAAAACTGTTTTTT.

The sample holds many counts of this clonotype. This chain connects TRBV5-1 to TRBJ1-1, with D hard to call. Germline CDR1 reads SGHRS; CDR2 reads YFSETQ. V gave up 0 bases and J gave up 0 bases, with 3 bases separating them. The CDR3 is 13 amino acids. CDR3: CASSLEVNTEAFF. In DNA, the CDR3 is TGCGCCAGCAGCTTGGAAGTGAACACTGAAGCTTTCTTT.

This clonotype came up many times. The chain is built from TRBV12-3 or TRBV12-4 and TRBJ1-2; D is uncertain. Trimming removed 3 bases from V and 3 bases from J, with 14 bases in between. This CDR3 has 15 amino acids. This CDR3 reads CASSLTRGLDYGYTF. The DNA of the CDR3 is TGTGCCAGCAGTTTGACCAGAGGATTGGACTATGGCTACACCTTC.

This clonotype was detected ten times or more. The chain links TRBV5-1 to TRBJ2-2; 8 nucleotides line up with TRBD1. J gave up 9 bases and V 6 bases, and 4 bases lay outside the gene matches. Germline V gene data show CDR1 as SGHRS and CDR2 as YFSETQ. The CDR3 runs 12 residues. In nucleotides, the CDR3 is TGCGCCAGCACGAGGACAGGGCGGGAGCTGTTTTTT. It translates to CASTRTGRELFF.

This clonotype has ten or more counts. The rearrangement links TRBV7-2 to TRBJ1-4; D is ambiguous. This CDR3 contains 15 residues. Germline V lookup: CDR1 SGHTA, CDR2 FQGNSA. Between the trimmed V and J ends, which lost 3 bases and 7 bases, there was a span of 15 bases. Here the CDR3 reads CASSFPSTGAEKLFF. CDR3 coding DNA: TGTGCCAGCAGCTTTCCGTCCACGGGCGCTGAAAAACTGTTTTTT.

This clonotype was picked up many times. The chain links TRBV20-1 to TRBJ2-7; TRBD1 is a possible D gene (5 bases). The CDR3 extends over 12 amino acids. CDR1 is DFQATT and CDR2 is SNEGSKA in the germline V gene (reference sequence). Trimming removed 2 bases at V and 4 bases at J, with 9 bases between. CDR3 sequence (DNA): TGCAGTGCTAGAATAGACAGTTACGAGCAGTACTTC. Its translation: CSARIDSYEQYF.

This clonotype was recorded at least ten times. This rearrangement joins TRBV3-1 to TRBJ2-7, with D possibly being TRBD1 (5 bases). The CDR3 spans 13 residues. Germline values: CDR1 LGHDT, CDR2 YNNKEL (reference sequence). Trimming took 1 base from V and 4 from J, leaving 8 bases between them. The CDR3 bases are TGTGCCAGCAGCCAAGGACAGTTATACGAGCAGTACTTC. Protein: CASSQGQLYEQYF.

This clonotype has at least ten counts. The chain joins TRBV24-1 to TRBJ1-2; tentatively, D is TRBD1 (6 bases). V lost 2 bases and J 6 bases, leaving 9 bases between the germline ends. This CDR3 comprises 13 residues. The germline gives CDR1 KGHDR, CDR2 SFDVKD. The CDR3 bases are TGTGCCACCAGTGATTGGAGGGGGAATGGCTACACCTTC. It yields the protein CATSDWRGNGYTF.

This clonotype was seen ten or more times. The V gene is TRBV27, the J gene TRBJ1-1; 8 nucleotides align to TRBD1. The CDR3 length is 16 residues. CDR1 and CDR2 (germline): MNHEY, SMNVEV (reference sequence). V shed 5 bases and J 0 bases; nucleotides not matched to a gene: 8. CDR3 sequence reads: CASSGRTGRMNTEAFF. The CDR3 region has the DNA TGTGCCAGCAGTGGACGGACAGGGCGCATGAACACTGAAGCTTTCTTT.

This clonotype was recorded many times. V usage is TRBV5-5 and J usage is TRBJ1-1, with no clear D. V was clipped by 0 bases and J by 0 bases, with 6 bases between them. From germline, CDR1 is SGHKS and CDR2 YYEKEE (reference sequence). The CDR3 has 14 residues. The CDR3, as DNA: TGTGCCAGCAGCTTGGAGCCAATGAACACTGAAGCTTTCTTT. It specifies CASSLEPMNTEAFF.

This clonotype has a count of ten or more. The rearrangement joins TRBV5-1 to TRBJ1-5; 9 bases match TRBD1. The CDR3 runs 15 residues. J was trimmed by 5 bases and V by 3 bases; bases with no gene match: 6. From germline, CDR1 is SGHRS and CDR2 YFSETQ. CDR3 sequence (DNA): TGCGCCAGCAGCTCGGGGACAGGGCAGTATCAGCCCCAGCATTTT. Translation gives CASSSGTGQYQPQHF.

This clonotype was observed at least ten times. Written as DNA, the CDR3 is TGCGCCAGCAGTTCCGGACTAGCGGGGGATCCTGAGCAGTACTTC. This sequence encodes CASSSGLAGDPEQYF. This rearrangement joins TRBV5-1 to TRBJ2-7, with 13 bases lining up with TRBD2. CDR1 is SGHRS and CDR2 is YFSETQ in the germline V gene. CDR3 length: 15 residues. J was trimmed by 7 bases and V by 5 bases; bases with no gene match: 9. Together with reference TRBV5-1 and TRBJ2-7, the CDR3 gives the full variable domain: KAGVTQTPRYLIKTRGQQVTLSCSPISGHRSVSWYQQTPGQGLQFLFEYFSETQRNKGNFPGRFSGRQFSNSRSEMNVSTLELGDSALYLCASSSGLAGDPEQYFGPGTRLTVT.

Many counts were recorded for this clonotype. Here the CDR3 DNA reads TGTGCCAGCAGTCGGGACAGGGGGTTCACTGAAGCTTTCTTT. It codes for CASSRDRGFTEAFF. V and J are TRBV27 and TRBJ1-1; 11 bases align to TRBD1. This CDR3 has 14 residues. Germline CDR1 and CDR2: MNHEY and SMNVEV (reference sequence). Trimming at V came to 5 bases and at J to 4 bases, leaving 3 bases not matched to a gene.

This clonotype has a count of ten or more. This chain connects TRBV20-1 to TRBJ1-2; 9 bases line up with TRBD1. With 5 bases clipped from V and 3 bases from J, the junction kept 4 bases outside the gene matches. Germline CDR1 is DFQATT and CDR2 is SNEGSKA (reference sequence). The CDR3 runs to 13 residues. The CDR3 sequence is CSAEGQGDYGYTF. The CDR3 DNA sequence: TGCAGTGCTGAGGGACAGGGAGACTATGGCTACACCTTC.

The gene calls are TRBV5-1 and TRBJ1-2; no firm D call. Trimming left V 4 bases short and J 2 bases short, with 12 bases between. The CDR3 is 14 amino acids. Germline CDR1 and CDR2: SGHRS and YFSETQ. DNA of the CDR3: TGCGCCAGCAGCCCCCCCCGCACAAACTATGGCTACACCTTC. It encodes CASSPPRTNYGYTF.

This clonotype was picked up many times. The chain employs TRBV10-3 and TRBJ2-3; D may be TRBD1 (6 bases). CDR3 size: 13 residues. Trimming removed 8 bases at V and 0 bases at J, with 9 bases between. Germline V gives CDR1 ENHRY, CDR2 SYGVKD. CDR3 residues: CAISRGSTDTQYF. The CDR3 DNA follows: TGTGCCATCTCCAGGGGAAGCACAGATACGCAGTATTTT.

This clonotype was seen many times. The V gene is TRBV5-1, the J gene TRBJ2-2; D not resolved. CDR1 SGHRS and CDR2 YFSETQ come from the germline V gene. Trimming removed 2 bases at V and 0 bases at J, with 14 bases between. The CDR3 contains 17 residues. The CDR3 is CASSFLPSPANTGELFF. The DNA of the CDR3 is TGCGCCAGCAGCTTCCTACCCTCACCTGCGAACACCGGGGAGCTGTTTTTT.

At least ten counts were recorded for this clonotype. The chain is built from TRBV15 and TRBJ2-1, with 12 bases fitting TRBD1. Germline CDR1 is LNHNV and CDR2 is YYDKDF (reference sequence). With 3 bases clipped from V and 9 bases from J, the junction kept 9 bases outside the gene matches. The CDR3 has 16 amino acids. The DNA for the CDR3 is TGTGCCACCAGCAGTGCAAAGGGACAGGGGGCCGGTGAGCAGTTCTTC. Amino acid sequence: CATSSAKGQGAGEQFF.